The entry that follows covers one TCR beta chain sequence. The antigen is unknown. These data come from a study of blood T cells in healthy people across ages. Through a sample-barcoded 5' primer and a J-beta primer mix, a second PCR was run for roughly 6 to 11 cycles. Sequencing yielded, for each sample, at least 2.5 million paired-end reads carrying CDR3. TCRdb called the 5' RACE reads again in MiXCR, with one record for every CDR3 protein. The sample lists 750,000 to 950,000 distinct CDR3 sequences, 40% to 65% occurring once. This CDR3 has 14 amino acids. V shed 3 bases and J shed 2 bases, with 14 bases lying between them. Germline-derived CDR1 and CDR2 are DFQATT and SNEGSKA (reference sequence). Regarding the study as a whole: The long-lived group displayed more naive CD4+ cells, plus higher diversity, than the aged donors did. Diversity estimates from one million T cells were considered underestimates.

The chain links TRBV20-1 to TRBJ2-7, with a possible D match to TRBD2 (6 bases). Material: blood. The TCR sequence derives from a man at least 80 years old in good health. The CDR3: CSASLAGMTYEQYF. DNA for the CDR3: TGCAGTGCTAGTCTGGCGGGGATGACCTACGAGCAGTACTTC.